The next 32 T cell receptor beta chains were all read from a single sample in a study of blood T cell repertoires in COVID-19. Clones were read by immunoSEQ multiplex PCR, and TCRdb kept only the in-frame ones, dropping some. The data hold fewer than 500,000 clones, with 70% to 90% observed a single time. The sequenced material came from PBMCs or T cells enriched from blood (not recorded which). All receptors come from a woman in her 30s with acute COVID-19.

The chain is built from TRBV7-9 and TRBJ1-1; the match to TRBD1 covers 8 bases. The V segment lost 4 bases and the J segment 5 bases; nucleotides outside the gene matches: 6. The CDR3 runs to 14 residues. Looked up from germline, CDR1 is SEHNR and CDR2 is FQNEAQ (reference sequence). Here the CDR3 reads CASSSTGVFTEAFF. The CDR3 DNA follows: TGTGCCAGCAGCTCGACAGGGGTATTTACTGAAGCTTTCTTT.

The gene calls are TRBV2 and TRBJ2-7; TRBD1 aligns across 7 bases. Germline V gene sequence: CDR1 SNHLY, CDR2 FYNNEI. Trimming took 6 bases from V and 4 from J; bases not matched to a gene: 15. CDR3 length equals 16 residues. The DNA of the CDR3 is TGTGCCAGCAGCCCCTCTAAGACAGGGAAATTTTACGAGCAGTACTTC. Its translation: CASSPSKTGKFYEQYF. Combining the CDR3 with reference TRBV2 and TRBJ2-7 gives the whole variable domain EPEVTQTPSHQVTQMGQEVILRCVPISNHLYFYWYRQILGQKVEFLVSFYNNEISEKSEIFDDQFSVERPDGSNFTLKIRSTKLEDSAMYFCASSPSKTGKFYEQYFGPGTRLTVT.

The chain couples TRBV19 to TRBJ1-1; 8 bases line up with TRBD1. After removal of 0 bases from V and 1 base from J, the junction contained 4 bases not matched to a gene. Germline CDR1 LNHDA, CDR2 SQIVND (reference sequence). The CDR3 contains 16 residues. This chain's CDR3 is CASSIDRTGQNTEAFF. For the CDR3, the DNA is TGTGCCAGTAGTATAGACCGGACAGGGCAGAACACTGAAGCTTTCTTT.

CDR3 coding DNA: TGTGCCAGCAGCGACCGGGACAGGGTTGACCACGAGCAGTACTTC. It is translated as CASSDRDRVDHEQYF. The gene calls are TRBV6-5 and TRBJ2-7; 9 nucleotides agree with TRBD1. The germline V gene encodes CDR1 MNHEY and CDR2 SVGAGI. V shed 6 bases and J 5 bases; nucleotides not matched to a gene: 11. The CDR3 is made up of 15 amino acids.

This rearrangement joins TRBV29-1 to TRBJ2-7, with TRBD1 matching over 9 bases. Germline assignment: CDR1 SQVTM and CDR2 ANQGSEA. The J segment lost 6 bases and the V segment lost 4 bases, leaving 10 bases of the junction unmatched. The length of the CDR3 is 14 residues. CDR3 in amino acids: CSVVGTRQGGEQYF. CDR3 bases: TGCAGCGTTGTTGGGACCCGACAGGGGGGCGAGCAGTACTTC.

The J gene is TRBJ1-2, the V gene TRBV6-5, with a possible D match to TRBD1 (5 bases). The CDR3 has 15 amino acids. The V end lost 7 bases, the J end lost 0 bases, and 15 bases lay between the germline ends. Per germline, CDR1 MNHEY and CDR2 SVGAGI. The CDR3 sequence is CASTPFGAANYGYTF. The CDR3, as DNA: TGTGCCAGCACCCCTTTTGGGGCCGCTAACTATGGCTACACCTTC.

The V gene is TRBV4-3, the J gene TRBJ1-2, with 9 bases aligning to TRBD1. Per the germline V gene, CDR1 is LGHNA and CDR2 is YSLEER. The V segment lost 0 bases and the J segment 4 bases; nucleotides outside the gene matches: 3. This CDR3 region has 15 residues. CDR3 amino acids: CASSQDTGGLYGYTF. The CDR3 nucleotides are TGCGCCAGCAGCCAAGACACAGGGGGCCTCTATGGCTACACCTTC.

The sample holds one count of this clone. This chain links TRBV7-9 with TRBJ2-1; TRBD1 aligns across 7 bases. CDR3 size: 14 residues. V was pared by 3 bases and J by 3 bases, with 2 bases of the junction left unmatched. Germline-derived CDR1 and CDR2 are SEHNR and FQNEAQ (reference sequence). In nucleotides, the CDR3 is TGTGCCAGCAGCTTTACAGGGGACTACAATGAGCAGTTCTTC. Protein product: CASSFTGDYNEQFF.

The chain links TRBV7-9 to TRBJ2-7; the match to TRBD1 covers 7 bases. Germline CDR1 SEHNR, CDR2 FQNEAQ (reference sequence). This CDR3 is built from 12 residues. Losses at the gene ends were 5 bases for V and 4 bases for J; bases not matched to a gene: 2. In nucleotides, the CDR3 is TGTGCCAGCAGCATGGGACAGTACGAGCAGTACTTC. Translated, it gives CASSMGQYEQYF.

Regarding this clone: The sample contains more than one DNA sequence encoding this CDR3. The rearrangement joins TRBV11-2 to TRBJ1-1, with D tentatively TRBD1 (5 bases). V was pared by 5 bases and J by 3 bases, with 10 bases between. This CDR3 spans 13 amino acids. Germline CDR1 is SGHAT and CDR2 is FQNNGV. As DNA, the CDR3 is TGTGCCAGCAGCCTCAGGGTGGACACTGAAGCTTTCTTT. This codes for CASSLRVDTEAFF.

This rearrangement joins TRBV5-1 to TRBJ2-1; 8 positions match TRBD1. J gave up 10 bases and V 7 bases, and 13 bases lay outside the gene matches. Germline V gene sequence: CDR1 SGHRS, CDR2 YFSETQ. CDR3 length: 14 amino acids. This CDR3 is CASGRDRTLKEQFF. The CDR3 DNA follows: TGCGCCAGCGGAAGGGACAGGACACTAAAGGAGCAGTTCTTC.

This clone was seen a handful of times. This chain links TRBV27 with TRBJ2-3; 7 bases map to TRBD2. Trimming cost V 2 bases and J 8 bases; bases outside gene matches: 4. The CDR3 is 13 residues long. Germline assignment: CDR1 MNHEY and CDR2 SMNVEV (reference sequence). CDR3 protein: CASSLGSGATQYF. In DNA form, the CDR3 reads TGTGCCAGCAGTTTAGGAAGCGGGGCTACGCAGTATTTT.

The chain carries TRBV11-2 and TRBJ2-1, with 11 nucleotides matching TRBD2. CDR1 and CDR2 from the germline V gene are SGHAT and FQNNGV. This CDR3 spans 16 amino acids. Losses at the gene ends were 1 base for V and 6 bases for J; bases not matched to a gene: 5. The CDR3: CASSLVLAGGLNEQFF. CDR3 coding DNA: TGTGCCAGCAGCTTAGTCCTAGCGGGGGGACTCAATGAGCAGTTCTTC.

In its sample, this clone was seen a few times. This sequence joins TRBV5-6 and TRBJ2-7; TRBD1 matches 10 bases. Germline V gives CDR1 SGHDT, CDR2 YYEEEE. The CDR3 length is 15 residues. V was pared by 4 bases and J by 3 bases, with 7 bases of the junction left unmatched. This CDR3 is CASSPRGTGVYEQYF. The CDR3, as DNA: TGTGCCAGCAGCCCCAGAGGGACAGGGGTCTACGAGCAGTACTTC. Combining the CDR3 with reference TRBV5-6 and TRBJ2-7 gives the whole variable domain DAGVTQSPTHLIKTRGQQVTLRCSPKSGHDTVSWYQQALGQGPQFIFQYYEEEERQRGNFPDRFSGHQFPNYSSELNVNALLLGDSALYLCASSPRGTGVYEQYFGPGTRLTVT.

The chain joins TRBV10-2 to TRBJ2-1; 13 nucleotides agree with TRBD2. CDR1 is WSHSY and CDR2 is SAAADI in the germline V gene. This CDR3 region has 14 residues. The V gene end was trimmed by 7 bases and the J gene end by 8 bases; junction bases not matched to a gene: 5. The DNA for the CDR3 is TGCGCCAGCACCCGACTAGCGGGGGGAGATGAGCAGTTCTTC. Amino acids: CASTRLAGGDEQFF.

The rearrangement links TRBV19 to TRBJ2-3; 15 bases are shared with TRBD2. Germline V gives CDR1 LNHDA, CDR2 SQIVND (reference sequence). V was pared by 4 bases and J by 3 bases, with 2 bases of the junction left unmatched. This CDR3 has 16 amino acids. The CDR3 sequence: CASSRTSGGATDTQYF. The CDR3 DNA sequence: TGTGCCAGTAGTAGGACTAGCGGGGGGGCGACAGATACGCAGTATTTT.

There are a few counts of this clone. V usage is TRBV15 and J usage is TRBJ1-2; a possible D gene is TRBD1 (5 bases). The V and J ends lost 0 bases and 4 bases respectively, with 12 bases between them. This CDR3 contains 15 residues. Germline assignment: CDR1 LNHNV and CDR2 YYDKDF (reference sequence). The CDR3 DNA sequence: TGTGCCACCAGCAGAGACACGCAGGGTTCCTATGGCTACACCTTC. Protein sequence: CATSRDTQGSYGYTF.

J is TRBJ1-4 and V is TRBV19; TRBD1 matches at 7 bases. CDR1 and CDR2 from the germline V gene are LNHDA and SQIVND (reference sequence). Germline trimming cut 3 bases from V and 8 bases from J; bases unmatched to any gene: 9. There are 15 residues in the CDR3. The CDR3 DNA reads TGTGCCAGTAGTATTCGCAGGGAGACAGGGGAAAAACTGTTTTTT. Its translation: CASSIRRETGEKLFF.

The J gene is TRBJ1-1, the V gene TRBV9; D possibly corresponds to TRBD1 (6 bases). Germline assignment: CDR1 SGDLS and CDR2 YYNGEE. The CDR3 has 14 amino acids. Between the trimmed V and J ends, which lost 6 bases and 1 base, there was a span of 13 bases. The CDR3 DNA reads as TGTGCCAGCACCTTGATGGACAGGAACACTGAAGCTTTCTTT. It yields the protein CASTLMDRNTEAFF.

This chain connects TRBV5-1 to TRBJ1-4; TRBD1 aligns across 7 bases. The CDR3 length is 15 residues. Germline CDR1 is SGHRS and CDR2 is YFSETQ. V was pared by 0 bases and J by 8 bases, with 7 bases of the junction left unmatched. CDR3 bases: TGCGCCAGCAGCTTGGAGGGGGCAGAATGGGAAAAACTGTTTTTT. Amino acid sequence: CASSLEGAEWEKLFF.

The chain couples TRBV24-1 to TRBJ2-5, with TRBD2 matching 8 bases. Germline values: CDR1 KGHDR, CDR2 SFDVKD. The CDR3 is 16 amino acids. V gave up 4 bases and J gave up 1 base; unmatched junction bases: 7. The DNA of the CDR3 is TGTGCCACCAGTGACCCCGGGAGGGGAGGCCAAGAGACCCAGTACTTC. This translates into CATSDPGRGGQETQYF.

About this clone itself: Germline and junction disagree at one end, which may indicate a read error. The V gene is TRBV7-2, the J gene TRBJ2-1; 11 bases are shared with TRBD2. The CDR3 has 17 amino acids. Germline CDR1 reads SGHTA; CDR2 reads FQGNSA. This CDR3 is CASSVAGGPRPYNEQFF. CDR3 DNA: TGTGCCAGCAGCGTAGCGGGGGGGCCTCGGCCCTACAATGAGCAGTTCTTC.

The chain joins TRBV27 to TRBJ2-7; TRBD1 aligns across 7 bases. Germline V CDR1 and CDR2: MNHEY, SMNVEV (reference sequence). The CDR3 spans 15 residues. V was clipped by 5 bases and J by 2 bases; unmatched bases: 9. Written as DNA, the CDR3 is TGTGCCAGCAGTCCTAGACAGGGCTCCCCCTACGAGCAGTACTTC. This encodes CASSPRQGSPYEQYF.

The chain joins TRBV30 to TRBJ1-1; 11 bases match TRBD1. The CDR3 has 16 amino acids. V shed 2 bases and J 3 bases; nucleotides not matched to a gene: 8. The germline V gene has CDR1 GTSNPN and CDR2 SVGIG (reference sequence). The CDR3 is CAWSLAGQGAYTEAFF. The DNA for the CDR3 is TGTGCCTGGAGTCTCGCTGGACAGGGGGCATACACTGAAGCTTTCTTT.

This clone was seen a handful of times. This chain joins TRBV7-9 and TRBJ2-5, with 8 positions matching TRBD2. The CDR3 has 14 residues. Germline values: CDR1 SEHNR, CDR2 FQNEAQ (reference sequence). J gave up 9 bases and V 5 bases, and 11 bases lay outside the gene matches. The CDR3 region is CASSPRGGAEAQYF. DNA for the CDR3: TGTGCCAGCAGCCCACGGGGGGGCGCGGAGGCCCAGTACTTC.

The chain couples TRBV9 to TRBJ2-5; 9 positions agree with TRBD2. Germline V CDR1 and CDR2: SGDLS, YYNGEE. Losses at the gene ends were 4 bases for V and 6 bases for J; bases not matched to a gene: 13. The CDR3 is made up of 16 amino acids. CDR3 nucleotides: TGTGCCAGCAGCCCAACGCCGGGACTAGCTGTTCAGACCCAGTACTTC. This gives the protein CASSPTPGLAVQTQYF.

This chain links TRBV6-5 with TRBJ1-2, with unresolved D. Germline CDR1 reads MNHEY; CDR2 reads SVGAGI. The V gene lost 0 bases and the J gene lost 13 bases, with 9 bases spanning the gap. There are 11 residues in the CDR3. The CDR3 here is CASSYSGVTTF. CDR3 sequence (DNA): TGTGCCAGCAGTTACTCCGGGGTGACCACCTTC.

The chain carries TRBV5-6 and TRBJ2-7, with D possibly being TRBD1 (6 bases). From germline, CDR1 is SGHDT and CDR2 YYEEEE. This CDR3 comprises 17 residues. Trimming left V 2 bases short and J 0 bases short, with 18 bases between. The CDR3 DNA follows: TGTGCCAGCAGCTTACTTACAGGGAAGGAAACCTCCTACGAGCAGTACTTC. Encoded protein: CASSLLTGKETSYEQYF.

The chain combines TRBV5-1 with TRBJ2-7; 9 bases align to TRBD2. This CDR3 has 15 residues. The germline V gene has CDR1 SGHRS and CDR2 YFSETQ. V shed 4 bases and J 1 base; nucleotides not matched to a gene: 6. Here the CDR3 DNA reads TGCGCCAGCAGCACCGGGACTAGCCCTTCCTACGAGCAGTACTTC. Protein: CASSTGTSPSYEQYF.

This clone turned up a few times. V usage is TRBV29-1 and J usage is TRBJ2-1; tentatively, D is TRBD2 (6 bases). This CDR3 is 16 amino acids long. Looked up from germline, CDR1 is SQVTM and CDR2 is ANQGSEA. Trimming left V 1 base short and J 0 bases short, with 13 bases between. CDR3 region: CSVEVGGASSYNEQFF. In DNA, the CDR3 is TGCAGCGTTGAAGTTGGCGGGGCAAGCTCCTACAATGAGCAGTTCTTC.

The chain carries TRBV10-3 and TRBJ1-5, with no clear D. This CDR3 is 19 amino acids long. Looked up from germline, CDR1 is ENHRY and CDR2 is SYGVKD. Trimming shortened V by 3 bases and J by 0 bases, and 21 bases separated the two germline ends. CDR3 sequence reads: CAISEVRGPGGGSNQPQHF. The CDR3 DNA is TGTGCCATCAGTGAAGTACGAGGCCCCGGCGGAGGTAGCAATCAGCCCCAGCATTTT.

This chain links TRBV5-5 with TRBJ2-3; D uncertain. Germline V gene data show CDR1 as SGHKS and CDR2 as YYEKEE (reference sequence). Trimming shortened V by 0 bases and J by 6 bases, and 5 bases separated the two germline ends. CDR3 length: 12 residues. This chain's CDR3 is CASSLVVDTQYF. The CDR3 DNA follows: TGTGCCAGCAGCTTGGTAGTGGATACGCAGTATTTT.